This record covers a single T cell receptor beta chain. Antigen specificity is unknown. The V segment lost 7 bases and the J segment 0 bases; nucleotides outside the gene matches: 9. The CDR3 consists of 15 residues. CDR1 and CDR2 from the germline V gene are MDHEN and SYDVKM. Preparation of TCR beta libraries was done by quantitative 5'-RACE with molecular barcodes. TCRdb re-analysed the 5' RACE reads in MiXCR, keeping a single row per CDR3 protein. Here the sample spans roughly 700,000 distinct CDR3 sequences, 15% to 20% being singletons. These data come from a study of CD8 T cells in ankylosing spondylitis. Findings of the study overall: About 8 highly homologous variants made up a TCR beta motif that seemed to typify ankylosing spondylitis blood. Clones linked to the disease showed a CD8+ phenotype. They occurred at relatively low frequencies in peripheral blood. A subset of motif variants has previously been described in the synovial fluid and blood of reactive arthritis. In ankylosing spondylitis patients, matched synovial fluid reportedly showed significant enrichment of disease-linked clones.

V gene TRBV28 combines with J gene TRBJ2-7; 7 bases are a match to TRBD2. The clonotype comes from a male donor with ankylosing spondylitis. Sequencing was carried out using blood, either unsorted or a sorted T cell fraction (not recorded which). For the CDR3, the DNA is TGTGCCAGCACCATGGGGGGGACTAACTCCTACGAGCAGTACTTC. Encoded protein: CASTMGGTNSYEQYF.